The subject of this entry is one T cell receptor beta chain. There is no known antigen for this receptor. No much larger clonotype is one base removed from it; base qualities were not supplied. Including the terminal cysteine and phenylalanine, the CDR3 comprises 15 residues. Only the CDR3 DNA is retained, 45 bases long and in frame from the first base. The germline V gene encodes CDR1 MGHRA and CDR2 YSYEKL. V ends up 1 base short and J 4 bases short, with an unmatched junction base count of 3. This sample was included in a study of blood T cell repertoires in COVID-19 (dated by TCRdb to 2020 to 2021). Looking at the study overall: Samples covering the acute and convalescent phases of COVID-19 were provided by collaborators in the United States, Italy and Spain. Subjects who had been exposed to COVID-19, were actively infected with it, or had recovered from it provided the deeply sampled blood TCRbeta repertoires that made up the dataset. The samples were drawn from the first 160 participants of the ongoing ImmuneRACE study and from over a thousand subjects provided by 6 global collaborators. A freely available public database, intended as a resource for researchers studying the immune response to SARS-CoV-2, is where the repertoires were released. Sample metadata almost always included a de-identified subject ID, COVID-19 status, age in years and sex. The material from the prospective study consisted of cDNA or gDNA derived from T cells, B-cell-depleted T cells, or PBMCs. Where available, HLA class I and class II types were taken from metadata supplied by the sample provider and were not determined by assay-based typing.

Study-wide findings and limitations: The quantity of clinical and demographic metadata differed by source and by participant and was supplied without curation.

Whole blood was collected in K2EDTA tubes by collaborating institutions according to the institutions' own protocols. For TCRbeta analysis, collaborator samples were shipped as frozen whole blood, as isolated PBMCs, or as DNA extracted from either sample type. The immunoSEQ Assay, a bias-controlled multiplex PCR, was used to amplify TCRbeta CDR3 regions from genomic DNA. The study's own analysis went as follows. Nucleated cell counts per sample were estimated from amplification of reference gene primers within the assay. To quantify the absolute abundance of each unique TCRbeta CDR3 rearrangement, sequence reads were collapsed and filtered. For each sample, productive Simpson clonality was calculated as the square root of Simpson's diversity index over productive rearrangements. This immuneACCESS table, as held by TCRdb, lists in-frame sequences with V and J called but not all clones. Of the missing ones, under half trace to an unresolved V gene in checked studies; the others have no known cause. That table is the source of V, J and clone size, and D and trimming were worked out from the DNA. The sample has 140,000 to 150,000 clones on record, just under 80% of them singletons. Jointly, the top ten make up less than 2% of the sample.

The chain links TRBV4-1 with TRBJ1-2; a stretch of 10 junction bases matches TRBD1. This clonotype was obtained from a woman aged 60-70 years with acute or convalescent COVID-19. Source material: peripheral blood. The encoded CDR3 is CASSQVRDRGYGYTF. The base sequence is TGCGCCAGCAGCCAAGTCAGGGACAGGGGCTATGGCTACACCTTC.